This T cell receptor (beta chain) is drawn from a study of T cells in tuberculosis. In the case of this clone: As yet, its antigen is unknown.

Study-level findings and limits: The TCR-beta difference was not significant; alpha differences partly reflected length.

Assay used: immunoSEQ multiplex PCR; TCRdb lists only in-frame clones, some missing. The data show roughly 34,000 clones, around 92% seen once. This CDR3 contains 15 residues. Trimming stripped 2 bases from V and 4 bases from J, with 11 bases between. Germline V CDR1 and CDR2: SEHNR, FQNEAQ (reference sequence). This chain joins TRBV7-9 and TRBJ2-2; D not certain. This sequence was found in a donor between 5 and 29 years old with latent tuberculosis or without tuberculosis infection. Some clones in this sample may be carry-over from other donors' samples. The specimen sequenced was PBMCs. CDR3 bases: TGTGCCAGCAGCTTAAATTTCTTATCCACCGGGGAGCTGTTTTTT. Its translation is CASSLNFLSTGELFF. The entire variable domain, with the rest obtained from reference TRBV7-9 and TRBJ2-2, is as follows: DTGVSQNPRHKITKRGQNVTFRCDPISEHNRLYWYRQTLGQGPEFLTYFQNEAQLEKSRLLSDRFSAERPKGSFSTLEIQRTEQGDSAMYLCASSLNFLSTGELFFGEGSRLTVL.